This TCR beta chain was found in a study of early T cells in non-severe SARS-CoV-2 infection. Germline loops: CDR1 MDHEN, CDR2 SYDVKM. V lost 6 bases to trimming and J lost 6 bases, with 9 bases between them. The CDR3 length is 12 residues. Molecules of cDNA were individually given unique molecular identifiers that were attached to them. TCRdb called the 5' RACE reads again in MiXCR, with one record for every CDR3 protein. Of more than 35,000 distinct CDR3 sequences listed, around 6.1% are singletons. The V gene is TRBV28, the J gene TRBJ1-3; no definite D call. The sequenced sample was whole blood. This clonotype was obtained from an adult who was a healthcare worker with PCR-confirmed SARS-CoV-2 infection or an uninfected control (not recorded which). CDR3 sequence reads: CASSLEENTIYF. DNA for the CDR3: TGTGCCAGCAGCCTAGAAGAAAACACCATATATTTT.